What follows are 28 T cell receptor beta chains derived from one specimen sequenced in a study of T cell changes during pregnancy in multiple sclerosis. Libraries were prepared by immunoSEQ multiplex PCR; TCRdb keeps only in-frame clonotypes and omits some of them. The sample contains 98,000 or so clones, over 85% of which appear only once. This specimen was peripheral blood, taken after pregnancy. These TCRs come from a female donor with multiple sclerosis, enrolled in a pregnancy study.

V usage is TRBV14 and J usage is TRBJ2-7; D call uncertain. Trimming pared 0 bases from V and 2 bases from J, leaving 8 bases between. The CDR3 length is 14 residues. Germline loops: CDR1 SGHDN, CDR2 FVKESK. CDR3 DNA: TGTGCCAGCAGCCAAGAGCATAGAACCTACGAGCAGTACTTC. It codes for CASSQEHRTYEQYF.

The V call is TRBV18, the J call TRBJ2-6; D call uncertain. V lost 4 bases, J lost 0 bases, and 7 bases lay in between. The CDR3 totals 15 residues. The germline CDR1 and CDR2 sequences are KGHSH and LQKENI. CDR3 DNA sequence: TGTGCCAGCTCACAATCAAACTCTGGGGCCAACGTCCTGACTTTC. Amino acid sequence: CASSQSNSGANVLTF.

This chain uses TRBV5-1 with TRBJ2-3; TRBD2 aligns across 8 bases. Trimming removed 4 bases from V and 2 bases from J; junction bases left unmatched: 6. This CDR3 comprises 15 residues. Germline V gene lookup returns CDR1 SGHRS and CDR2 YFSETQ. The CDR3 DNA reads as TGCGCCAGCAGCCGTCAGGGACTAGTCACAGATACGCAGTATTTT. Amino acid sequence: CASSRQGLVTDTQYF. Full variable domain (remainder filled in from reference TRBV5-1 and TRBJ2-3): KAGVTQTPRYLIKTRGQQVTLSCSPISGHRSVSWYQQTPGQGLQFLFEYFSETQRNKGNFPGRFSGRQFSNSRSEMNVSTLELGDSALYLCASSRQGLVTDTQYFGPGTRLTVL.

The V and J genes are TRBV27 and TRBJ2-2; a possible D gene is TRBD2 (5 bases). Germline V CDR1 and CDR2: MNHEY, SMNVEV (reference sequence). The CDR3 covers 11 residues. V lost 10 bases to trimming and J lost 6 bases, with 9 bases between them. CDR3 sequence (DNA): TGTGCCACGAGGGCCGCCGGGGAGCTGTTTTTT. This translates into CATRAAGELFF.

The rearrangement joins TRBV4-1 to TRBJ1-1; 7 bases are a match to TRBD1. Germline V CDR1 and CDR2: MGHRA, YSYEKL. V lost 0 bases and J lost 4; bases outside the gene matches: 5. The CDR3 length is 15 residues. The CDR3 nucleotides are TGCGCCAGCAGCCAAGATTCGGCAGGGGGCACTGAAGCTTTCTTT. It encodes CASSQDSAGGTEAFF.

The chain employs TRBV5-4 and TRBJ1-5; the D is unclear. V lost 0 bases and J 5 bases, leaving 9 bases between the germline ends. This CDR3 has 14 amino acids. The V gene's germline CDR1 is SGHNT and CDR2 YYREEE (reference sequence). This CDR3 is CASSLDGGHQPQHF. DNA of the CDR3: TGTGCCAGCAGCTTGGATGGTGGGCATCAGCCCCAGCATTTT.

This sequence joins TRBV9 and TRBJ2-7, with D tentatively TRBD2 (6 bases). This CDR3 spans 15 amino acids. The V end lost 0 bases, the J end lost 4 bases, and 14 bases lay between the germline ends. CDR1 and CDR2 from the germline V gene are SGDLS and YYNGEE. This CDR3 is CASSVGRKGGYEQYF. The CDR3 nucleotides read TGTGCCAGCAGCGTAGGGAGAAAGGGAGGTTACGAGCAGTACTTC.

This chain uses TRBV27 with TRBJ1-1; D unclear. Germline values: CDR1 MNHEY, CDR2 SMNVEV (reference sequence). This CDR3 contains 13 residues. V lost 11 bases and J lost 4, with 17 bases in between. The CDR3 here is CAAARGGGTEAFF. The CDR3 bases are TGTGCCGCCGCCCGGGGAGGAGGCACTGAAGCTTTCTTT.

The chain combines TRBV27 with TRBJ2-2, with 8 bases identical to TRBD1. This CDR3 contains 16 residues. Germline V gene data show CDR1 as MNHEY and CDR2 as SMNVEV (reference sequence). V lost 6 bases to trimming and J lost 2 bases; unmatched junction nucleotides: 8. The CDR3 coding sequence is TGTGCCAGCAGCCTCCCGGACAGGGTAAACACCGGGGAGCTGTTTTTT. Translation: CASSLPDRVNTGELFF.

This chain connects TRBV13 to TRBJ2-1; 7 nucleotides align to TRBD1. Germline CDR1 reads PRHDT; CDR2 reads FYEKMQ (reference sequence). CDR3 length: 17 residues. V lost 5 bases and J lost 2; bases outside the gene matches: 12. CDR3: CASSLSGQVVAYNEQFF. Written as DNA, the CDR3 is TGTGCCAGCAGCCTTTCTGGACAGGTTGTTGCCTACAATGAGCAGTTCTTC.

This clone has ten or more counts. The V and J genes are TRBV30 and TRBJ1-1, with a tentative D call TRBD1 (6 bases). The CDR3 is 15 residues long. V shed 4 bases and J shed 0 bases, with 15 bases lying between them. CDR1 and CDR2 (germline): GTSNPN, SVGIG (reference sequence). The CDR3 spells CAWKRGGIMNTEAFF. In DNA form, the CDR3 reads TGTGCCTGGAAAAGGGGGGGGATCATGAACACTGAAGCTTTCTTT.

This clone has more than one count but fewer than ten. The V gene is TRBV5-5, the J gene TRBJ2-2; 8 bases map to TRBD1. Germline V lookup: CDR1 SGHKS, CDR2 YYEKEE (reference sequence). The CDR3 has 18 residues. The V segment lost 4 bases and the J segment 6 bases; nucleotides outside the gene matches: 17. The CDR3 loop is CASSLYGGRGQLSGELFF. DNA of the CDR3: TGTGCCAGCAGCCTTTATGGAGGCAGGGGGCAATTATCCGGGGAGCTGTTTTTT.

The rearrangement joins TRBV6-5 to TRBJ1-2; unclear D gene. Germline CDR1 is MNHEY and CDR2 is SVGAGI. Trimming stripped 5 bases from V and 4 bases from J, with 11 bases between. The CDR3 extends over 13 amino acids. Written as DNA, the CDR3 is TGTGCCAGCAGTCCACTCGACACCTATGGCTACACCTTC. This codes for CASSPLDTYGYTF.

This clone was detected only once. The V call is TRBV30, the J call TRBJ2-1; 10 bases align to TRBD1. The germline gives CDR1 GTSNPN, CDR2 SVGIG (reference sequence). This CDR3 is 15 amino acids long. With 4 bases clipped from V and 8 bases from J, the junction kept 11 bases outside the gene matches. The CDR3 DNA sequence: TGTGCCTGGACTAAAGACAGGGGGCGGTCGGATGAGCAGTTCTTC. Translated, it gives CAWTKDRGRSDEQFF.

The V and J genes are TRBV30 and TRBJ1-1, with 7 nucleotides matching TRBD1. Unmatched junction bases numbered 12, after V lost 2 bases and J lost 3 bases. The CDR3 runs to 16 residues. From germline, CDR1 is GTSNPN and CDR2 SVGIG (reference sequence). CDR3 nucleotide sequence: TGTGCCTGGAGTAAGACAGGGACCCCGAGGGACACTGAAGCTTTCTTT. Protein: CAWSKTGTPRDTEAFF.

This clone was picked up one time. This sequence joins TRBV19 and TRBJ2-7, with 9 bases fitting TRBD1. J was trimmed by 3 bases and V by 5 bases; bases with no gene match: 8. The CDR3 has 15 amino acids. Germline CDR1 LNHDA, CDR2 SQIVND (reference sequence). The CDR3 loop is CASSWTGTGIYEQYF. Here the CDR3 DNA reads TGTGCCAGTAGTTGGACCGGGACAGGGATCTACGAGCAGTACTTC.

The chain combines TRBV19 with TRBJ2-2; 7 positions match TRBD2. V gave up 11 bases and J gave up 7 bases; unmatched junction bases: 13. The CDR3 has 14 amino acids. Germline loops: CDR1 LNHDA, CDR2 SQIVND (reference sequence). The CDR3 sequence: CAVNRGTTDGELFF. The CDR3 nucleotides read TGTGCCGTGAACCGTGGGACTACCGACGGGGAGCTGTTTTTT. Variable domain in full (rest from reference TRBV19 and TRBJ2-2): DGGITQSPKYLFRKEGQNVTLSCEQNLNHDAMYWYRQDPGQGLRLIYYSQIVNDFQKGDIAEGYSVSREKKESFPLTVTSAQKNPTAFYLCAVNRGTTDGELFFGEGSRLTVL.

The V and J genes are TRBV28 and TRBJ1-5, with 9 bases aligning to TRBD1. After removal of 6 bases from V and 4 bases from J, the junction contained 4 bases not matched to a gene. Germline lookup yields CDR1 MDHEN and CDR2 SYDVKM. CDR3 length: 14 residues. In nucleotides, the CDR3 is TGTGCCAGCAGACAGGGGGCAGGTAATCAGCCCCAGCATTTT. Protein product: CASRQGAGNQPQHF. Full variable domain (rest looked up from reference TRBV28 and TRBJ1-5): DVKVTQSSRYLVKRTGEKVFLECVQDMDHENMFWYRQDPGLGLRLIYFSYDVKMKEKGDIPEGYSVSREKKERFSLILESASTNQTSMYLCASRQGAGNQPQHFGDGTRLSIL.

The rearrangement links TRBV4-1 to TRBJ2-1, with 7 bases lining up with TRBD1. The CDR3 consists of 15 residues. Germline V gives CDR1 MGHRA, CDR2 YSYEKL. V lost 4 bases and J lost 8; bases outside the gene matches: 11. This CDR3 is CASSPGQSKQDEQFF. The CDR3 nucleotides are TGCGCCAGCAGCCCGGGACAGTCGAAACAGGATGAGCAGTTCTTC.

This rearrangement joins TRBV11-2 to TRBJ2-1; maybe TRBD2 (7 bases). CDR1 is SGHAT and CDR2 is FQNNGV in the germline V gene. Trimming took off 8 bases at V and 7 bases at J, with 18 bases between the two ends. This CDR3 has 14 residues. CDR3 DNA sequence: TGTGCCAGCGGCACACGGCGGGGGCTAAATGAGCAGTTCTTC. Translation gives CASGTRRGLNEQFF. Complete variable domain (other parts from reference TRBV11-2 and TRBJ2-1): EAGVAQSPRYKIIEKRQSVAFWCNPISGHATLYWYQQILGQGPKLLIQFQNNGVVDDSQLPKDRFSAERLKGVDSTLKIQPAKLEDSAVYLCASGTRRGLNEQFFGPGTRLTVL.

The CDR3 region is CASSPAVSGELFF. The CDR3 region has the DNA TGTGCCAGCTCACCGGCCGTGTCCGGGGAGCTGTTTTTT. The chain carries TRBV18 and TRBJ2-2; D remains unclear. V was cut by 3 bases and J by 6 bases, with 8 bases left in between. The V gene's germline CDR1 is KGHSH and CDR2 LQKENI. This CDR3 contains 13 residues.

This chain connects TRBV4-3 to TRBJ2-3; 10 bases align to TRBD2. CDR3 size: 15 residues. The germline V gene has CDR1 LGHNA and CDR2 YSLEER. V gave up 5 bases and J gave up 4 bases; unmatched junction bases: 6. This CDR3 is CASSGEGLAADTQYF. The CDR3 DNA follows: TGCGCCAGCAGCGGAGAAGGACTAGCGGCAGATACGCAGTATTTT.

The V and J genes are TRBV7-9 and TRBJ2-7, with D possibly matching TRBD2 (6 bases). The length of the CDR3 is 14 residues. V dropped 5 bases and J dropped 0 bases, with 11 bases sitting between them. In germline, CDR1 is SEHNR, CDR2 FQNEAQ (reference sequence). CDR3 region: CASSLPGLSYEQYF. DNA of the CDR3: TGTGCCAGCAGCCTACCGGGACTCTCCTACGAGCAGTACTTC.

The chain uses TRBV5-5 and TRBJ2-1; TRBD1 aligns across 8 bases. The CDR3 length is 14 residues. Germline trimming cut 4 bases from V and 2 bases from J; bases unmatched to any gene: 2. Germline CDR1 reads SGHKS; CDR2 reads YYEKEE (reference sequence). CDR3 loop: CASSPGGAYNEQFF. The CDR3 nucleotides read TGTGCCAGCAGCCCAGGGGGCGCCTACAATGAGCAGTTCTTC.

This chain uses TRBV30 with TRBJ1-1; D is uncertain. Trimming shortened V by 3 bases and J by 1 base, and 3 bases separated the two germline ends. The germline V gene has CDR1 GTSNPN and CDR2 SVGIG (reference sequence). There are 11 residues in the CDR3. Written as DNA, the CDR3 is TGTGCCTGGAGCAAGAACACTGAAGCTTTCTTT. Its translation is CAWSKNTEAFF. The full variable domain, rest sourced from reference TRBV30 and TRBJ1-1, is SQTIHQWPATLVQPVGSPLSLECTVEGTSNPNLYWYRQAAGRGLQLLFYSVGIGQISSEVPQNLSASRPQDRQFILSSKKLLLSDSGFYLCAWSKNTEAFFGQGTRLTVV.

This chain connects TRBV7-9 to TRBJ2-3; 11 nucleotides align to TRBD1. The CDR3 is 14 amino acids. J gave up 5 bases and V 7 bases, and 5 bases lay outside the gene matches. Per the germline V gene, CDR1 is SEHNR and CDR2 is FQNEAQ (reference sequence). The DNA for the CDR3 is TGTGCCAGCACCGGACAGGGGGCAAGAGATACGCAGTATTTT. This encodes CASTGQGARDTQYF.

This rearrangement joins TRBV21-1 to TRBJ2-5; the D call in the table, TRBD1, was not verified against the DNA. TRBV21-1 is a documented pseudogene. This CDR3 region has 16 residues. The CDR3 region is CASFHRVLIGGETQYF. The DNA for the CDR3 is TGTGCCAGCTTCCACAGGGTCCTAATAGGGGGTGAGACCCAGTACTTC.

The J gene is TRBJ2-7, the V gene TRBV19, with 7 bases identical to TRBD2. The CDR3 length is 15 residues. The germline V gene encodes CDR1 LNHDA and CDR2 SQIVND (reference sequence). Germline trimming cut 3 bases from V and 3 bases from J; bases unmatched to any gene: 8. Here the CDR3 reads CASSMGRGTHYEQYF. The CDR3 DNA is TGTGCCAGTAGTATGGGGAGGGGAACTCACTACGAGCAGTACTTC.